The 10 T cell receptor beta chains below were found in one sample sequenced in a study of graft-versus-host responses after intestinal transplantation. Produced via immunoSEQ multiplex PCR; TCRdb's table is partial and in-frame only. The table has over 45,000 clones, approximately 88% seen once. For these receptors, no antigen is known. Source: unstimulated CD4+ T cells sorted from spleen or lymph node cells, taken before transplant. These receptors were collected from a human donor who was the organ donor for an intestinal transplant.

V and J are TRBV13 and TRBJ1-1; 8 nucleotides match TRBD1. V shed 0 bases, J shed 4 bases, and the junction held 4 bases outside the gene matches. The CDR3 spans 15 residues. The germline CDR1 and CDR2 sequences are PRHDT and FYEKMQ (reference sequence). The CDR3 loop reads CASSLGDRGSTEAFF. The DNA of the CDR3 is TGTGCCAGCAGCTTAGGAGACAGGGGAAGCACTGAAGCTTTCTTT.

This clone was counted once. The chain is built from TRBV6-5 and TRBJ2-4, with TRBD2 matching 7 bases. Germline V gene lookup returns CDR1 MNHEY and CDR2 SVGAGI. CDR3 length: 14 residues. V shed 6 bases and J 5 bases; nucleotides not matched to a gene: 7. The CDR3 here is CASRRTRAENIQYF. In DNA, the CDR3 is TGTGCCAGCAGACGGACTAGAGCGGAAAACATTCAGTACTTC.

J is TRBJ2-3 and V is TRBV6-4; 9 bases align to TRBD1. The CDR3 is 15 residues long. The junction had 8 bases not matched to a gene; V was cut back by 9 bases and J by 1 base. Germline V gene data show CDR1 as MRHNA and CDR2 as SNTAGT. CDR3 in DNA: TGTGCCAGGGACAGGGGACCCGCGGGCACAGATACGCAGTATTTT. It codes for CARDRGPAGTDTQYF.

The V call is TRBV9, the J call TRBJ2-7; TRBD2 agrees at 14 bases. Germline V gene sequence: CDR1 SGDLS, CDR2 YYNGEE. With V trimmed by 5 bases and J by 7 bases, 11 bases remained unmatched. The CDR3 runs to 16 residues. CDR3 DNA sequence: TGTGCCAGCAGGGGACCGACTAGCGGGAGGGCAAGGGAGCAGTACTTC. Translated, it gives CASRGPTSGRAREQYF.

The chain joins TRBV18 to TRBJ1-6; D call uncertain. The germline V gene has CDR1 KGHSH and CDR2 LQKENI. CDR3 length: 13 residues. V lost 4 bases and J 7 bases, leaving 8 bases between the germline ends. The CDR3 is CASSQTGNSPLHF. CDR3 sequence (DNA): TGTGCCAGCTCACAGACCGGGAATTCACCCCTCCACTTT.

This clone was recorded only once. The chain recombines TRBV28 with TRBJ2-6; 11 nucleotides agree with TRBD1. After removal of 7 bases from V and 2 bases from J, the junction contained 7 bases not matched to a gene. The CDR3 is 17 residues long. Germline V gene data show CDR1 as MDHEN and CDR2 as SYDVKM. CDR3 sequence (DNA): TGTGCCAGCAACCGGGGACAGGGGGTAACTGGGGCCAACGTCCTGACTTTC. Translated: CASNRGQGVTGANVLTF.

The gene calls are TRBV5-1 and TRBJ2-7, with 13 bases identical to TRBD2. CDR3 length equals 16 residues. V lost 4 bases and J lost 7; bases outside the gene matches: 11. The germline V gene encodes CDR1 SGHRS and CDR2 YFSETQ. The CDR3 here is CASSPGGLAGVQEQYF. The CDR3 bases are TGCGCCAGCAGCCCAGGCGGACTAGCGGGAGTACAGGAGCAGTACTTC.

The J gene is TRBJ2-5, the V gene TRBV7-9; TRBD1 aligns across 8 bases. This CDR3 has 15 residues. CDR1 and CDR2 (germline): SEHNR, FQNEAQ (reference sequence). V gave up 4 bases and J gave up 5 bases; unmatched junction bases: 9. The CDR3 sequence: CASSSDFTGGETQYF. The CDR3 DNA sequence: TGTGCCAGCAGCTCCGACTTTACAGGGGGGGAGACCCAGTACTTC.

This clone was seen a single time. The chain carries TRBV18 and TRBJ1-4; 10 bases are a match to TRBD1. The CDR3 consists of 16 residues. J gave up 2 bases and V 2 bases, and 2 bases lay outside the gene matches. CDR1 is KGHSH and CDR2 is LQKENI in the germline V gene. CDR3 residues: CASSPRTGGTNEKLFF. CDR3 coding DNA: TGTGCCAGCTCACCAAGGACAGGGGGTACTAATGAAAAACTGTTTTTT.

The chain combines TRBV28 with TRBJ1-1; a possible D gene is TRBD1 (6 bases). V was shortened by 5 bases and J by 1 base, with 11 bases between the two germline ends. Per germline, CDR1 MDHEN and CDR2 SYDVKM. This CDR3 is built from 14 residues. Here the CDR3 DNA reads TGTGCCAGCAGTCTGGGGGCCCAGAACACTGAAGCTTTCTTT. Protein product: CASSLGAQNTEAFF.